The source of this T cell receptor (beta chain) is a study of T cells expressing NK-cell markers (TCRdb year 2020). Background on the whole study: Three sorted T-cell subsets (CD3+CD56+NKG2C+, CD3+CD56+NKG2C- and CD3+CD56-NKG2C+) from about 8 donors had their TCR beta-chain repertoires profiled. All eight donors whose samples were sequenced were randomly selected healthy volunteers, three of them men and five women. Of the eight sequenced donors, seven were found to be HCMV-seropositive and one was found to be HCMV-seronegative. Sequencing of the libraries produced 2 x 150 bp reads on Illumina HiSeq 2000/2500, MiSeq or NextSeq.

HCMV serostatus was determined by detecting HCMV-specific IgG in serum with a commercial ELISA kit. Peripheral blood mononuclear cells were isolated from blood by Ficoll density gradient centrifugation. General findings and caveats noted by the study authors: In six donors, the dominant CD3+CD56+NKG2C+ clonotypes ranked among the top 10 CD8+ clonotypes, making up 1.0-7.0% of CD8+ T cells. Those dominant clonotypes were again the most abundant among CD3+CD56-NKG2C+ cells in several donors, at about 28.3-60.1%. It remained unclear whether the expanded NKG2C-expressing T cell clones were specific for HCMV antigens.

TCRdb records Illumina HiSeq 2000 as the sequencer. TCR beta cDNA libraries were made by 5'RACE template switching that added a universal primer site and unique molecular identifiers. cDNA synthesis was primed from the TCR beta constant segment, followed by two successive PCR amplification steps. As for the authors' bioinformatics: MIGEC was used to demultiplex reads and group reads by UMI, and MiTCR was used to assemble and quantify clonotypes. To exclude erroneous sequences, any TCR cDNA sequence not supported by at least two reads was discarded. The tcR package was used for downstream repertoire analysis, and clonotypes were matched across fractions by CDR3 nucleotide sequence plus V segment. VDJmatch was used to annotate antigen specificity against VDJdb, with one amino acid substitution in CDR3 allowed. Following reprocessing of the reads by TCRdb, the data hold one row per CDR3 protein sequence and no DNA is available. For this entry, the V and J calls and clone size follow TCRdb and not the study's own pipeline. The sample has about 160,000 distinct CDR3 sequences on record. The ten largest clones capture around 18% of the sample.

Measured from the cysteine to the phenylalanine, the CDR3 is 15 residues long. No DNA was logged. The germline V gene provides CDR1 SNHLY and CDR2 FYNNEI. In regard to this clonotype: This clone's antigen is unknown.

The clonotype originates from a woman between 18 and 70 years old in good health. Sequenced sample: blood T cells: a sorted CD56 or NKG2C T cell subset, CD4+ or CD8+ T cells, or bulk PBMC T cells (not recorded which). This sequence uses TRBV2 and TRBJ2-5; with no DNA, the TCRdb D assignment of TRBD1 cannot be verified. This receptor has the CDR3 CASSNPTGWGETQYF.